This T cell receptor beta chain was captured in a study of CXCR3-negative and CXCR3-positive naive CD8 T cells. Looking at the study overall: Overall TRB read output was about 140 million, and each library contained about 1.5 +/- 0.3 million reads.

The libraries of TRB cDNA were prepared using 5' RACE with UMI labels. TCRdb reprocessed the 5' RACE reads and reports one entry per CDR3 protein, with no DNA. This sample's table has roughly 8,000 distinct CDR3 sequences. Study-level results: Naive cells, whether CXCR3-negative or CXCR3-positive, had similar TRBV-TRBJ usage, while memory cells differed. The study found comparably high diversity in both naive subsets and much lower diversity in memory CD8+ cells.

Every individual CD8+ T cell subset underwent sorting in triplicate at approximately 310,000 cells apiece. The CDR3 has 13 residues. Germline CDR1 and CDR2: DFQATT and SNEGSKA (reference sequence). As to this clonotype: Its antigen is undetermined.

The sequencing input was naive CXCR3- CD8+ T cells from blood. As to subset: CD45RO-CCR7+CD27+CD95- naive CD8+ T cells lacking CXCR3 (TNR3-). This clonotype originated in a human donor in good health. Some clones in this sample may be carry-over from other donors' samples. This sequence joins TRBV20-1 and TRBJ2-7; checking the TCRdb D call of TRBD1 is not possible without DNA. The CDR3: CSARSPGSYEQYF.